Included here is one T cell receptor (beta chain) sequence, with context. V was cut by 1 base and J by 1 base, with 8 bases left in between. This CDR3 spans 15 amino acids. CDR1 is LGHDT and CDR2 is YNNKEL in the germline V gene (reference sequence). Assay used: immunoSEQ multiplex PCR; TCRdb lists only in-frame clones, some missing. The table includes 80,000 to 95,000 clones, around 84% detected once. The record originates from a study of blood T cell repertoires in COVID-19. This clonotype was sampled from a woman aged 80 or over in a cohort sampled during active or convalescent COVID-19. Sequences were obtained from peripheral blood. The V call is TRBV3-1 (or the pseudogene TRBV3-2), the J call TRBJ1-3, with D uncertain. CDR3 DNA sequence: TGTGCCAGCAGCCAAGTGGCCAGTTCTGGAAACACCATATATTTT. It is translated as CASSQVASSGNTIYF.